This TCR beta chain was captured in a study of regulatory T cells in long-lasting Graves disease. The CDR3 contains 14 residues. Germline lookup yields CDR1 SGHRS and CDR2 YFSETQ. Deletions cut 0 bases from V and 0 bases from J, with 7 bases between. The time point was: newly diagnosed GD, antithyroid drugs for less than 3 months. PBMC-derived RNA was used for the TCR library. With iRepertoire HTBI primers and Arm-PCR of CDR3 regions, TCR beta libraries were built. TCRdb passed the multiplex PCR reads through MiXCR, listing each CDR3 protein once. The data show about 540,000 distinct CDR3 sequences, with approximately 15% seen just once and roughly 10% held by the top ten. Many counts were recorded for this clonotype. These data were also reused for a study on T cells in Graves' hyperthyroidism and ophthalmopathy.

The specimen comprised peripheral blood mononuclear cells (PBMCs), sampled at new diagnosis, from a patient treated with antithyroid drugs. The TCR comes from a man aged 25-45 years with Graves disease. The rearrangement joins TRBV5-1 to TRBJ2-7; the D is unclear. In DNA, the CDR3 is TGCGCCAGCAGCTTGGCCCCCCCCTCCTACGAGCAGTACTTC. Residues: CASSLAPPSYEQYF.